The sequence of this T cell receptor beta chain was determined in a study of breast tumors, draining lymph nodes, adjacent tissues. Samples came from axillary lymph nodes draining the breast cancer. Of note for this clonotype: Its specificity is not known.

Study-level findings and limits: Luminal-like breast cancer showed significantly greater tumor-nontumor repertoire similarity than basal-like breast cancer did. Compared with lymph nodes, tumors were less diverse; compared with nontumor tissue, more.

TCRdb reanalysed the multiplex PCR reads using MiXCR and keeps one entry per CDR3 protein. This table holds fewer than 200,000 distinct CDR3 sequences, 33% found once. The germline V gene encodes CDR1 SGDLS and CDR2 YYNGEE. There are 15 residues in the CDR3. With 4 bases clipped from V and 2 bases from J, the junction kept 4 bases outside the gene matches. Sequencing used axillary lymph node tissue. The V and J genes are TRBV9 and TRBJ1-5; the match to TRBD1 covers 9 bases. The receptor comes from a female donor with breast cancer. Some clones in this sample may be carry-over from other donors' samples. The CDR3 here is CASSTRDRGNQPQHF. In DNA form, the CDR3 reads TGTGCCAGCAGCACCCGGGACAGGGGCAATCAGCCCCAGCATTTT.